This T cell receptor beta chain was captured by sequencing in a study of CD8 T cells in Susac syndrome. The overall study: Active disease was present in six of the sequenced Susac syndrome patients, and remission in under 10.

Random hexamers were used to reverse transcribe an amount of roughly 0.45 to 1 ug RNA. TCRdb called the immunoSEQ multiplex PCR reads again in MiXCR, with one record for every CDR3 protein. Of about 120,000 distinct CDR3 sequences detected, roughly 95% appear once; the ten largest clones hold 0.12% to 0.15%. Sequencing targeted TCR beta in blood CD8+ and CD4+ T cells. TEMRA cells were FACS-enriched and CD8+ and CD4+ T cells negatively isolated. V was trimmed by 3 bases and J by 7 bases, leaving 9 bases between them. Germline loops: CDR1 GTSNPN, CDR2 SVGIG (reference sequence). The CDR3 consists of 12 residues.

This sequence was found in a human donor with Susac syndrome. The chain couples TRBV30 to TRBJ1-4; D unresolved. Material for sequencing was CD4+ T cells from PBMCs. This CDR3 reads CAWSELGEKLFF. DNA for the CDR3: TGTGCCTGGAGCGAATTGGGTGAAAAACTGTTTTTT.